The 25 T cell receptor beta chains below all came from one sample that was sequenced in a study of spatial heterogeneity in lung cancer. The sample's time point: blood at routine non-recurrence follow-up after resection. TCRdb processed the 5' RACE reads anew with MiXCR; each CDR3 protein has one entry. The sample lists roughly 18,000 distinct CDR3 sequences, more than 8% occurring once. This material consisted of PBMCs, taken at follow-up. The source of these receptors is a male donor with early-stage non-small cell lung cancer.

V gene TRBV5-1 combines with J gene TRBJ1-1, with unresolved D. Per germline, CDR1 SGHRS and CDR2 YFSETQ. This CDR3 is 13 amino acids long. Trimming stripped 2 bases from V and 3 bases from J, with 8 bases between. CDR3 amino acids: CASSFSEDTEAFF. Written as DNA, the CDR3 is TGCGCCAGCAGCTTTTCAGAGGACACTGAAGCTTTCTTT.

There are many counts of this clonotype. CDR3: CASSFNQFTEAFF. The CDR3 DNA is TGTGCCAGCAGCTTTAACCAGTTCACTGAAGCTTTCTTT. The chain recombines TRBV7-6 with TRBJ1-1; no definite D call. This CDR3 spans 13 amino acids. The germline V and J ends were trimmed by 3 bases and 4 bases, with 9 bases remaining between them. Germline CDR1 is SGHVS and CDR2 is FNYEAQ.

In its sample, this clonotype was seen many times. The chain recombines TRBV20-1 with TRBJ2-2, with no clear D. Germline CDR1 reads DFQATT; CDR2 reads SNEGSKA (reference sequence). V lost 4 bases, J lost 4 bases, and 10 bases lay in between. The CDR3 has 13 amino acids. The CDR3 DNA follows: TGCAGTGCTACGAAGGGTGTCACCGGGGAGCTGTTTTTT. Translating gives CSATKGVTGELFF.

This clonotype has ten or more counts. The chain employs TRBV20-1 and TRBJ2-3; 12 nucleotides agree with TRBD2. CDR1 DFQATT and CDR2 SNEGSKA come from the germline V gene (reference sequence). V shed 0 bases and J 4 bases; nucleotides not matched to a gene: 5. The CDR3 has 16 residues. The CDR3 bases are TGCAGTGCTAGAGATCAAGGACTAGCGGGATCAGATACGCAGTATTTT. It encodes CSARDQGLAGSDTQYF.

This clonotype was found many times. This chain connects TRBV5-1 to TRBJ2-1; TRBD2 matches 12 bases. With 5 bases clipped from V and 5 bases from J, the junction kept 5 bases outside the gene matches. Looked up from germline, CDR1 is SGHRS and CDR2 is YFSETQ. The CDR3 has 15 amino acids. For the CDR3, the DNA is TGCGCCAGCAGTTTTCTAGCGGGAGGGAACAATGAGCAGTTCTTC. Amino acid sequence: CASSFLAGGNNEQFF. The whole variable domain, filled in from reference TRBV5-1 and TRBJ2-1, reads KAGVTQTPRYLIKTRGQQVTLSCSPISGHRSVSWYQQTPGQGLQFLFEYFSETQRNKGNFPGRFSGRQFSNSRSEMNVSTLELGDSALYLCASSFLAGGNNEQFFGPGTRLTVL.

The sample holds many counts of this clonotype. The CDR3: CASSRSDIQYF. The CDR3 DNA sequence: TGCGCCAGCAGCCGGTCGGACATTCAGTACTTC. V usage is TRBV4-1 and J usage is TRBJ2-4; D is ambiguous. Trimming took 4 bases from V and 8 from J, leaving 6 bases between them. CDR1 and CDR2 from the germline V gene are MGHRA and YSYEKL. The CDR3 is 11 amino acids.

This clonotype was observed a handful of times. The rearrangement links TRBV3-1 to TRBJ2-2; D unclear. CDR1 and CDR2 (germline): LGHDT, YNNKEL (reference sequence). V lost 1 base, J lost 8 bases, and 8 bases lay in between. CDR3 length equals 13 residues. The CDR3 loop reads CASSQGLLGELFF. The CDR3 coding sequence is TGTGCCAGCAGCCAAGGCCTACTAGGGGAGCTGTTTTTT. The full variable domain, its missing parts supplied by reference TRBV3-1 and TRBJ2-2, is DTAVSQTPKYLVTQMGNDKSIKCEQNLGHDTMYWYKQDSKKFLKIMFSYNNKELIINETVPNRFSPKSPDKAHLNLHINSLELGDSAVYFCASSQGLLGELFFGEGSRLTVL.

This clonotype was counted at least ten times. The chain carries TRBV4-2 and TRBJ2-1, with D unresolved. Germline loops: CDR1 LGHNA, CDR2 YNFKEQ. Trimming cost V 1 base and J 6 bases, with 10 bases left between them. This CDR3 has 14 amino acids. The CDR3 sequence is CASSQVSTSNEQFF. The CDR3 DNA reads TGTGCCAGCAGCCAAGTCTCTACTTCCAATGAGCAGTTCTTC.

This clonotype was picked up many times. The rearrangement uses TRBV20-1 and TRBJ2-1; 7 nucleotides match TRBD1. This CDR3 has 13 residues. The V and J ends lost 3 bases and 9 bases, in that order; junction bases with no gene match: 8. CDR1 is DFQATT, CDR2 SNEGSKA, per germline (reference sequence). The CDR3 sequence: CSARTTGVPEQFF. CDR3 sequence (DNA): TGCAGTGCTAGGACCACAGGGGTCCCTGAGCAGTTCTTC.

This clonotype was seen at least ten times. The genes are TRBV7-8 and TRBJ2-5, with 7 bases identical to TRBD1. CDR3 length: 22 amino acids. Germline V gives CDR1 SGHVS, CDR2 FQNEAQ. V shed 5 bases and J 3 bases; nucleotides not matched to a gene: 30. This CDR3 reads CASSPKRTGPILGLVGEETQYF. In nucleotides, the CDR3 is TGTGCCAGCAGCCCAAAGAGGACAGGCCCCATCCTGGGTTTGGTTGGGGAAGAGACCCAGTACTTC.

This clonotype was counted many times. The chain uses TRBV19 and TRBJ2-1; 7 bases are a match to TRBD2. This CDR3 has 12 amino acids. Germline loops: CDR1 LNHDA, CDR2 SQIVND (reference sequence). With V trimmed by 1 base and J by 15 bases, 6 bases remained unmatched. CDR3 sequence reads: CASSIGLARMFF. CDR3 DNA: TGTGCCAGTAGTATAGGACTAGCTCGGATGTTCTTC.

This clonotype was found many times. The chain links TRBV19 to TRBJ1-5; a possible D gene is TRBD1 (5 bases). In germline, CDR1 is LNHDA, CDR2 SQIVND (reference sequence). The CDR3 extends over 15 amino acids. V was pared by 4 bases and J by 2 bases, with 12 bases between. CDR3 nucleotide sequence: TGTGCCAGTAGTACCCGCAGGGTCGGCAATCAGCCCCAGCATTTT. This encodes CASSTRRVGNQPQHF.

The sample holds many counts of this clonotype. The chain joins TRBV5-4 to TRBJ2-7, with 8 nucleotides matching TRBD2. J lost 2 bases, V lost 4 bases, and 5 bases had no gene match. The CDR3 contains 14 residues. The V gene's germline CDR1 is SGHNT and CDR2 YYREEE (reference sequence). The chain's CDR3 is CASSTGLAAYEQYF. The CDR3 DNA reads as TGTGCCAGCAGCACCGGACTAGCCGCCTACGAGCAGTACTTC. The entire variable domain, with the rest obtained from reference TRBV5-4 and TRBJ2-7, is as follows: ETGVTQSPTHLIKTRGQQVTLRCSSQSGHNTVSWYQQALGQGPQFIFQYYREEENGRGNFPPRFSGLQFPNYSSELNVNALELDDSALYLCASSTGLAAYEQYFGPGTRLTVT.

On this clonotype: A much more abundant neighbour one base away suggests this may be a read error. The CDR3 carries no conserved terminal phenylalanine or tryptophan, so it likely arises from a read error. The chain couples TRBV29-1 to TRBJ2-1, with D unclear. Germline loops: CDR1 SQVTM, CDR2 ANQGSEA. The CDR3 has 10 residues. Between the trimmed V and J ends, which lost 2 bases and 7 bases, there was a span of 3 bases. CDR3 nucleotide sequence: TGCAGCGTTGAATGGAATGAGCAGTTCTCC. Protein product: CSVEWNEQFS.

This clonotype was recorded many times. The CDR3 reads CASSSPQDSPLHF. The CDR3 coding sequence is TGTGCCAGCAGTTCCCCGCAGGATTCACCCCTCCACTTT. This rearrangement joins TRBV7-2 to TRBJ1-6; D is unresolved. Trimming shortened V by 6 bases and J by 8 bases, and 11 bases separated the two germline ends. This CDR3 has 13 amino acids. CDR1 is SGHTA and CDR2 is FQGNSA in the germline V gene.

This clonotype showed up many times. The chain uses TRBV7-9 and TRBJ1-1; D might be TRBD1 (5 bases). V lost 4 bases to trimming and J lost 7 bases, with 13 bases between them. Germline V gene sequence: CDR1 SEHNR, CDR2 FQNEAQ (reference sequence). The CDR3 has 13 amino acids. In nucleotides, the CDR3 is TGTGCCAGCAGCTCCAGGGACGGCCGTGAAGCTTTCTTT. It yields the protein CASSSRDGREAFF.

This clonotype was counted only a few times. The chain couples TRBV11-2 to TRBJ2-3, with a weak D call TRBD2 (5 bases). V gave up 2 bases and J gave up 3 bases, with 9 bases separating them. The CDR3 is 14 amino acids. In germline, CDR1 is SGHAT, CDR2 FQNNGV. CDR3 loop: CASSLILATDTQYF. The CDR3 nucleotides read TGTGCCAGCAGCTTAATCCTAGCAACAGATACGCAGTATTTT.

This clonotype counts as medium-sized (0.01 to 0.1%). The genes are TRBV6-2 or TRBV6-3 and TRBJ2-1; 11 bases agree with TRBD1. The CDR3 covers 16 residues. J gave up 4 bases and V 4 bases, and 6 bases lay outside the gene matches. CDR1 and CDR2 from the germline V gene are MNHEY and SVGEGT. The CDR3 DNA reads as TGTGCCAGCAGTTTCTTGGGGACAGGGGGTTACAATGAGCAGTTCTTC. Its translation: CASSFLGTGGYNEQFF.

There are many counts of this clonotype. CDR3 sequence: CASSSDGGAYEQYF. The DNA of the CDR3 is TGTGCCAGCAGCTCAGACGGGGGGGCCTACGAGCAGTACTTC. This chain connects TRBV7-2 to TRBJ2-7, with 8 positions matching TRBD2. Germline CDR1 reads SGHTA; CDR2 reads FQGNSA. CDR3 length: 14 residues. Trimming took 4 bases from V and 2 from J; bases not matched to a gene: 4. The full variable domain, in which reference TRBV7-2 and TRBJ2-7 provide the parts outside the CDR3, is GAGVSQSPSNKVTEKGKDVELRCDPISGHTALYWYRQSLGQGLEFLIYFQGNSAPDKSGLPSDRFSAERTGGSVSTLTIQRTQQEDSAVYLCASSSDGGAYEQYFGPGTRLTVT.

The chain recombines TRBV6-5 with TRBJ2-6; no clear D. V gave up 4 bases and J gave up 0 bases, with 10 bases separating them. Germline V gene data show CDR1 as MNHEY and CDR2 as SVGAGI. The CDR3 has 16 amino acids. CDR3: CASSLQRASGANVLTF. The CDR3 DNA follows: TGTGCCAGCAGTTTACAGCGAGCCTCTGGGGCCAACGTCCTGACTTTC.

The table lists this clonotype with many counts. The rearrangement joins TRBV27 to TRBJ2-7; D perhaps matches TRBD2 (6 bases). The V gene lost 3 bases and the J gene lost 5 bases, with 14 bases spanning the gap. The V gene's germline CDR1 is MNHEY and CDR2 SMNVEV (reference sequence). The length of the CDR3 is 14 residues. The CDR3: CASSFPGGVNEQYF. Here the CDR3 DNA reads TGTGCCAGCAGTTTTCCCGGAGGGGTCAACGAGCAGTACTTC.

This clonotype has ten or more counts. The rearrangement joins TRBV7-9 to TRBJ2-3, with 9 bases lining up with TRBD2. The ends lost 5 bases at V and 0 bases at J; junction bases unmatched: 6. Germline V lookup: CDR1 SEHNR, CDR2 FQNEAQ (reference sequence). The CDR3 sequence is 16 residues long. The CDR3 region is CASSPGTSSSTDTQYF. CDR3 in DNA: TGTGCCAGCAGCCCCGGGACTAGCAGTAGCACAGATACGCAGTATTTT. Full variable domain (missing parts from reference TRBV7-9 and TRBJ2-3): DTGVSQNPRHKITKRGQNVTFRCDPISEHNRLYWYRQTLGQGPEFLTYFQNEAQLEKSRLLSDRFSAERPKGSFSTLEIQRTEQGDSAMYLCASSPGTSSSTDTQYFGPGTRLTVL.

In this sample, this clonotype turned up many times. The chain joins TRBV27 to TRBJ2-5, with D possibly being TRBD2 (5 bases). The germline V gene has CDR1 MNHEY and CDR2 SMNVEV (reference sequence). The V end lost 7 bases, the J end lost 7 bases, and 13 bases lay between the germline ends. There are 12 residues in the CDR3. In DNA form, the CDR3 reads TGTGCCAGCACTGGAGGATGGGGGACCCAGTACTTC. Translating it yields CASTGGWGTQYF.

This chain connects TRBV12-3 or TRBV12-4 to TRBJ1-5; 9 bases are shared with TRBD1. J gave up 0 bases and V 6 bases, and 6 bases lay outside the gene matches. This CDR3 has 16 residues. CDR3 sequence (DNA): TGTGCCAGCAGAGATAACAGGGGGCATAGCAATCAGCCCCAGCATTTT. It translates to CASRDNRGHSNQPQHF.

This clonotype was recorded at least ten times. J is TRBJ2-3 and V is TRBV11-2; TRBD2 is a possible D gene (6 bases). Looked up from germline, CDR1 is SGHAT and CDR2 is FQNNGV. The CDR3 runs 15 residues. Deletions cut 4 bases from V and 5 bases from J, with 16 bases between. As DNA, the CDR3 is TGTGCCAGCAGCTGGGGGACTTTACTAGGAGATACGCAGTATTTT. It specifies CASSWGTLLGDTQYF.